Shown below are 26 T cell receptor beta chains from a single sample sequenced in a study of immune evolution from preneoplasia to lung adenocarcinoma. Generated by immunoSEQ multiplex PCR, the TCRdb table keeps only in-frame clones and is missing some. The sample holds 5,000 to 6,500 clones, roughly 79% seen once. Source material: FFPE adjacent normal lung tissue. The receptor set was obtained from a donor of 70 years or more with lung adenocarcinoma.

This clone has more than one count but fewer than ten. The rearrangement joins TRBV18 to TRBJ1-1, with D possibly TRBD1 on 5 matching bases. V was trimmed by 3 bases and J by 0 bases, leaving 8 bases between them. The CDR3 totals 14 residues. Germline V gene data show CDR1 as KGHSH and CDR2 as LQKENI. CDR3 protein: CASSPKGVNTEAFF. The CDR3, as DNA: TGTGCCAGCTCACCGAAAGGGGTGAACACTGAAGCTTTCTTT. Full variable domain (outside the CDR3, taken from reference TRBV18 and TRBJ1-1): NAGVMQNPRHLVRRRGQEARLRCSPMKGHSHVYWYRQLPEEGLKFMVYLQKENIIDESGMPKERFSAEFPKEGPSILRIQQVVRGDSAAYFCASSPKGVNTEAFFGQGTRLTVV.

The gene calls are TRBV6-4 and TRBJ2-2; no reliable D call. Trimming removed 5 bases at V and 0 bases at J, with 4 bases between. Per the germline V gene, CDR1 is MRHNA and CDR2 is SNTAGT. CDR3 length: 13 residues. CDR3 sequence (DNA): TGTGCCAGCAGTTCCGCGAACACCGGGGAGCTGTTTTTT. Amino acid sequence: CASSSANTGELFF.

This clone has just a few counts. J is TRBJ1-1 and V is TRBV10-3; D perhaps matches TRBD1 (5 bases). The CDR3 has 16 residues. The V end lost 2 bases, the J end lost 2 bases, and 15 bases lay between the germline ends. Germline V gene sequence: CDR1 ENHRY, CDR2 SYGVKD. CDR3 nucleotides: TGTGCCATCAGTGAGGGGTGGGGCAAGGATAACACTGAAGCTTTCTTT. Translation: CAISEGWGKDNTEAFF.

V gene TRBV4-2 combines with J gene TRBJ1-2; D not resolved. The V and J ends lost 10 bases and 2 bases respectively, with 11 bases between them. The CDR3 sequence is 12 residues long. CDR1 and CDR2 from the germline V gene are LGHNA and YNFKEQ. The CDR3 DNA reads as TGTGCCATCCAGATGGGGAACTATGGCTACACCTTC. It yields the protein CAIQMGNYGYTF.

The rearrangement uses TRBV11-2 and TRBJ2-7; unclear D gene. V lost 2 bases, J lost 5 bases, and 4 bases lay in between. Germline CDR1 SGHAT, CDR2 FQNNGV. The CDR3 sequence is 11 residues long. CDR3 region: CASSLIDEQYF. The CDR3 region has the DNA TGTGCCAGCAGCTTAATTGACGAGCAGTACTTC. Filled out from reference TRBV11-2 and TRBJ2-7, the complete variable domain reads EAGVAQSPRYKIIEKRQSVAFWCNPISGHATLYWYQQILGQGPKLLIQFQNNGVVDDSQLPKDRFSAERLKGVDSTLKIQPAKLEDSAVYLCASSLIDEQYFGPGTRLTVT.

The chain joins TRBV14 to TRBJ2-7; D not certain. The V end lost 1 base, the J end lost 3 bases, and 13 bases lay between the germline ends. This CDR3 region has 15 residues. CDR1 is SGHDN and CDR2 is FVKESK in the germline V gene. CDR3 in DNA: TGTGCCAGCAGCCAAGGGGTGGGGTACGGCTACGAGCAGTACTTC. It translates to CASSQGVGYGYEQYF. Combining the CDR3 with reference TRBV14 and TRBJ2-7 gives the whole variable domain EAGVTQFPSHSVIEKGQTVTLRCDPISGHDNLYWYRRVMGKEIKFLLHFVKESKQDESGMPNNRFLAERTGGTYSTLKVQPAELEDSGVYFCASSQGVGYGYEQYFGPGTRLTVT.

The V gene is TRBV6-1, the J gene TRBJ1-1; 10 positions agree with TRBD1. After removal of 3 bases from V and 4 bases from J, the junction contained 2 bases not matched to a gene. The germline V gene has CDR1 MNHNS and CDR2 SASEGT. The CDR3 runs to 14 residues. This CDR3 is CASSEGTGATEAFF. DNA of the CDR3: TGTGCCAGCAGTGAGGGGACAGGGGCCACTGAAGCTTTCTTT.

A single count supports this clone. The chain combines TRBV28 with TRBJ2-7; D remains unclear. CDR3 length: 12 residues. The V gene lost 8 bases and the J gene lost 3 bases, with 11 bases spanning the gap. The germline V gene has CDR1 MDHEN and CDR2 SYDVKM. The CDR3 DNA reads TGTGCCAGCGGAATGGCATTCTACGAGCAGTACTTC. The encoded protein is CASGMAFYEQYF. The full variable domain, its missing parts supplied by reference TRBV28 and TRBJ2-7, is DVKVTQSSRYLVKRTGEKVFLECVQDMDHENMFWYRQDPGLGLRLIYFSYDVKMKEKGDIPEGYSVSREKKERFSLILESASTNQTSMYLCASGMAFYEQYFGPGTRLTVT.

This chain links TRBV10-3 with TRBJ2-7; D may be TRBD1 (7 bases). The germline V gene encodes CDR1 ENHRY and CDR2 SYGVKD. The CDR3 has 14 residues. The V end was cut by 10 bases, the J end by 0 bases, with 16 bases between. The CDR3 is CATGLTGNSYEQYF. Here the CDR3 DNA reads TGTGCCACGGGACTGACAGGGAACTCCTACGAGCAGTACTTC.

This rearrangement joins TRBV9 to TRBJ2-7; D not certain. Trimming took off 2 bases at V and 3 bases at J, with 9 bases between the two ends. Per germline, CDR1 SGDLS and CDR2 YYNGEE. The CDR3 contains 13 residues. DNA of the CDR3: TGTGCCAGCAGCGTTAACGACGGCTACGAGCAGTACTTC. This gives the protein CASSVNDGYEQYF. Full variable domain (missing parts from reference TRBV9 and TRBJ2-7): DSGVTQTPKHLITATGQRVTLRCSPRSGDLSVYWYQQSLDQGLQFLIQYYNGEERAKGNILERFSAQQFPDLHSELNLSSLELGDSALYFCASSVNDGYEQYFGPGTRLTVT.

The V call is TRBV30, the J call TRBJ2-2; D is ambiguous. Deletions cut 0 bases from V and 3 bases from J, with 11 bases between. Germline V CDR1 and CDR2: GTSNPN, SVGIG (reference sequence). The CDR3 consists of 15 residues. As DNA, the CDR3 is TGTGCCTGGAGTGTCCGGACGGTACACACCGGGGAGCTGTTTTTT. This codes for CAWSVRTVHTGELFF.

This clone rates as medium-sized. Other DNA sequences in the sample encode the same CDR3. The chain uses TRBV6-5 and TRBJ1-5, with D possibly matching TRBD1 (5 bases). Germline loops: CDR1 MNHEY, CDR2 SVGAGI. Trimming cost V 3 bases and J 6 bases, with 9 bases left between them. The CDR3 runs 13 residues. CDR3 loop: CASSYGGSQPQHF. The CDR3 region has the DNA TGTGCCAGCAGTTATGGGGGAAGTCAGCCCCAGCATTTT.

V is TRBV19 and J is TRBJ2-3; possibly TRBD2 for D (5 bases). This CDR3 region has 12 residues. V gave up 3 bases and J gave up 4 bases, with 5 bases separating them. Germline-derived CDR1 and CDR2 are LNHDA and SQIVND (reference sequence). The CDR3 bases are TGTGCCAGTAGTATGCGGGCAGATACGCAGTATTTT. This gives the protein CASSMRADTQYF.

CDR3 DNA sequence: TGTGCCAGCAGCGGCGGACAGGGACATCAGCCCCAGCATTTT. Its translation is CASSGGQGHQPQHF. The V call is TRBV7-9, the J call TRBJ1-5; 8 bases line up with TRBD1. From germline, CDR1 is SEHNR and CDR2 FQNEAQ (reference sequence). There are 14 residues in the CDR3. J lost 5 bases, V lost 5 bases, and 5 bases had no gene match.

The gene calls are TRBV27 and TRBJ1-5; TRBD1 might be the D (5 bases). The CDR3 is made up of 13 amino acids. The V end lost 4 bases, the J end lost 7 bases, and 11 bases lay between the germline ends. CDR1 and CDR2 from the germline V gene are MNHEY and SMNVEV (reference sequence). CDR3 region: CASSWVGGQPQHF. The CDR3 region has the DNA TGTGCCAGCAGTTGGGTGGGGGGGCAGCCCCAGCATTTT.

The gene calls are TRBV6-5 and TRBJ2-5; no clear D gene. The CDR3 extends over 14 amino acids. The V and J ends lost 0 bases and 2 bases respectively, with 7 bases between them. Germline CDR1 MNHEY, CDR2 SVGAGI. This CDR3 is CASSYSDKQETQYF. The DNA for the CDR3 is TGTGCCAGCAGTTACTCGGATAAACAAGAGACCCAGTACTTC.

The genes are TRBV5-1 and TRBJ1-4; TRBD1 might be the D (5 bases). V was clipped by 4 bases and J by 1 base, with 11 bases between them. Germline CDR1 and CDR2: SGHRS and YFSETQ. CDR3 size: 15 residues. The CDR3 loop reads CASSVGEVTNEKLFF. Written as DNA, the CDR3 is TGCGCCAGCAGCGTGGGGGAGGTAACTAATGAAAAACTGTTTTTT.

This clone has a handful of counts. The CDR3 reads CARYQPQHF. CDR3 bases: TGTGCCAGATATCAGCCCCAGCATTTT. V is TRBV19 and J is TRBJ1-5, with D uncertain. V was shortened by 9 bases and J by 5 bases, with 2 bases between the two germline ends. CDR3 size: 9 residues. Germline V gene sequence: CDR1 LNHDA, CDR2 SQIVND (reference sequence).

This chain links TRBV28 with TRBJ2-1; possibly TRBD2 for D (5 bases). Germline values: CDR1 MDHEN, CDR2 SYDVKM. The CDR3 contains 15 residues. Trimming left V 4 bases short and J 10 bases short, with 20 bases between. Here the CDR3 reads CASSSPGVRTGEQFF. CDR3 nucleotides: TGTGCCAGCAGTTCCCCGGGTGTCCGTACGGGGGAGCAGTTCTTC. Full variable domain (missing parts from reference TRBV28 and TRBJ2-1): DVKVTQSSRYLVKRTGEKVFLECVQDMDHENMFWYRQDPGLGLRLIYFSYDVKMKEKGDIPEGYSVSREKKERFSLILESASTNQTSMYLCASSSPGVRTGEQFFGPGTRLTVL.

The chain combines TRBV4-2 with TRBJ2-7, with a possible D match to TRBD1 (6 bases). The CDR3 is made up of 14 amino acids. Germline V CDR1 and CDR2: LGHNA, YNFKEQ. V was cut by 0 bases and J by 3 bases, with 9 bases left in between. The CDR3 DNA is TGTGCCAGCAGCCAAGATTACAGGGTCTACGAGCAGTACTTC. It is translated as CASSQDYRVYEQYF.

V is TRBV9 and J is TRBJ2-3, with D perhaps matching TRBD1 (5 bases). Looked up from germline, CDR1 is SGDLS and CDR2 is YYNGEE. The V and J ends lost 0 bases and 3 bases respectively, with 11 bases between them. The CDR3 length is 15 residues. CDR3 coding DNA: TGTGCCAGCAGCGTAGACGGCAGGGTGACAGATACGCAGTATTTT. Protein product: CASSVDGRVTDTQYF.

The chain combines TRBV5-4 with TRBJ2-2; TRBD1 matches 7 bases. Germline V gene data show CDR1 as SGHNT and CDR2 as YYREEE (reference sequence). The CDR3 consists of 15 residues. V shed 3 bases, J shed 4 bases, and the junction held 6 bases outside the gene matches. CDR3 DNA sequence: TGTGCCAGCAGCTACAACAGGGGCATCACCGGGGAGCTGTTTTTT. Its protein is CASSYNRGITGELFF.

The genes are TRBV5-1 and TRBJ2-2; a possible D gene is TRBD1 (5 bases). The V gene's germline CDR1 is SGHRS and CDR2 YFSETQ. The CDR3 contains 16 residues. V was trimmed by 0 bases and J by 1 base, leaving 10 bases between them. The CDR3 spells CASSLARAVNTGELFF. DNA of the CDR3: TGCGCCAGCAGCTTGGCCAGGGCTGTGAACACCGGGGAGCTGTTTTTT. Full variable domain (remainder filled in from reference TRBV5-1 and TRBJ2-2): KAGVTQTPRYLIKTRGQQVTLSCSPISGHRSVSWYQQTPGQGLQFLFEYFSETQRNKGNFPGRFSGRQFSNSRSEMNVSTLELGDSALYLCASSLARAVNTGELFFGEGSRLTVL.

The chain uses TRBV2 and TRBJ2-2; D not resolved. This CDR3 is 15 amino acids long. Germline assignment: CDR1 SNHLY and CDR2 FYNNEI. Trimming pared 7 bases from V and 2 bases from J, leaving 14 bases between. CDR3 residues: CASKRQDLNTGELFF. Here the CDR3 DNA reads TGTGCCAGCAAAAGACAAGACCTTAACACCGGGGAGCTGTTTTTT.

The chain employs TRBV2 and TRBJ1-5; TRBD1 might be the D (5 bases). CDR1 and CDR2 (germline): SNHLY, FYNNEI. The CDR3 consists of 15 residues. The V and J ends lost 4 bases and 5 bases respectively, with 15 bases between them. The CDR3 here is CASSGNRPSDQPQHF. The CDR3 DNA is TGTGCCAGCAGTGGTAACAGGCCCTCCGATCAGCCCCAGCATTTT.

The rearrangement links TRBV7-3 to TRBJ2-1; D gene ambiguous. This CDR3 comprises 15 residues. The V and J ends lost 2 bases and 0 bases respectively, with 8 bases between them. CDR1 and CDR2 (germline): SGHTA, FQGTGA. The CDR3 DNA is TGTGCCAGCAGCTTAGACCCTACCTCCTACAATGAGCAGTTCTTC. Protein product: CASSLDPTSYNEQFF.